This T cell receptor beta chain was recorded in a study of Graves' ophthalmopathy and Graves' hyperthyroidism. The CDR3 has 14 residues. Deletions cut 4 bases from V and 1 base from J, with 10 bases between. Per the germline V gene, CDR1 is SGHTA and CDR2 is FQGNSA. As to this clonotype: Its cognate antigen is unknown.

It was on clinical symptoms, serum thyroxine, TRAb, thyroid ultrasound and orbital computed tomography that diagnosis relied. The study amplified TCR beta CDR3 regions using RNA transcripts. RT-PCR with HTBI primers came first, then second-round multiplex PCR. TCRdb analysed the multiplex PCR reads with MiXCR anew, one entry per CDR3 protein. The data contain about 740,000 distinct CDR3 sequences, about 44% of them singletons. General study findings and limits: Blood also contained most of the expanded thyroid clonotypes above 0.001 frequency. A 13-signature model separated ophthalmopathy from stable hyperthyroidism, reaching 85% to 90% sensitivity and around 79% specificity cross-validated.

This TCR derives from an adult man with Graves' ophthalmopathy. Sequences were obtained from peripheral blood. The chain uses TRBV7-2 and TRBJ1-1; D is undetermined. CDR3 DNA: TGTGCCAGCAGCTCCGATCCAGGGAACACTGAAGCTTTCTTT. Translated, it gives CASSSDPGNTEAFF.